This T cell receptor beta chain was sequenced for a study of T cells expressing NK-cell markers (dated by TCRdb to the early 2020s). With respect to the entire study: TCR beta-chain repertoires were profiled in sorted CD3+CD56+NKG2C+, CD3+CD56+NKG2C- and CD3+CD56-NKG2C+ T-cell subsets from roughly eight donors. The eight sequenced donors were randomly selected healthy volunteers, three men and five women. Libraries were sequenced as 2 x 150 bp reads on Illumina HiSeq 2000/2500, MiSeq or NextSeq. Seven of the eight sequenced donors were HCMV-seropositive and one was HCMV-seronegative.

To determine HCMV serostatus, a commercial ELISA kit was used to detect HCMV-specific IgG in serum. Peripheral blood mononuclear cells were isolated from blood by Ficoll density gradient centrifugation. General findings and caveats noted by the study authors: In a handful of donors, the dominant CD3+CD56+NKG2C+ clonotypes were among the top 10 CD8+ clonotypes and accounted for about 1.0-7.0% of CD8+ T cells. Those dominant clonotypes were again the most abundant among CD3+CD56-NKG2C+ cells in a handful of donors, at about 28.3-60.1%. Whether the expanded NKG2C-expressing T cell clones were specific for HCMV antigens remained unclear.

As regards this clonotype: What this receptor recognizes is not known.

CDR1 SGHVS and CDR2 FQNEAQ are derived from the germline V gene. The CDR3, cysteine through phenylalanine, is 16 amino acids long. The record lacks a DNA sequence. This sample was sequenced with an Illumina HiSeq 2000. The TCR beta cDNA libraries were made using 5'RACE template switching, a step that added both a universal primer site and unique molecular identifiers. cDNA synthesis was primed from the TCR beta constant segment and was followed by two successive PCR amplification steps. For the original study's pipeline: MIGEC handled demultiplexing of the reads and grouping by UMI, while MiTCR was used to assemble and quantify clonotypes. To remove erroneous sequences, TCR cDNA sequences were retained only when supported by two or more reads. The tcR package was used for downstream repertoire analysis, with clonotypes matched between fractions based on CDR3 nucleotide sequence plus V segment. VDJmatch was used to annotate antigen specificity against VDJdb, with one amino acid substitution in CDR3 permitted. TCRdb reprocessed the sequencing reads and holds a single record per CDR3 protein sequence, with no DNA. The V and J calls follow TCRdb's processing rather than the paper's. The table for this sample shows 500,000 or so distinct CDR3 sequences. In total, the top ten clones hold 3% to 4.5% of the sample.

The specimen was blood T cells: a sorted CD56 or NKG2C T cell subset, CD4+ or CD8+ T cells, or bulk PBMC T cells (not recorded which). The origin of this receptor is a young man in good health. Donor details come from another sample of the same person, matched by shared clones. The chain couples TRBV7-8 to TRBJ2-1; checking the TCRdb D call of TRBD2 is not possible without DNA. The CDR3 is CASSLVAAGYGNEQFF.